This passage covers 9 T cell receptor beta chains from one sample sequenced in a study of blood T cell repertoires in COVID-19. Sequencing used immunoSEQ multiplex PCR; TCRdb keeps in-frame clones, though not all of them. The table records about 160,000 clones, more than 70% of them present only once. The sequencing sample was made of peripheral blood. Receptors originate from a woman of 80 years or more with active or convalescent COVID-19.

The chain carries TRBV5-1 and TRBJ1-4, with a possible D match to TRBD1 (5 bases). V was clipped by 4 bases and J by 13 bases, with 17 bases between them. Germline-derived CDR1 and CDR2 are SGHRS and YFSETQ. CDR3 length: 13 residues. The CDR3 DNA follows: TGCGCCAGCAGCCCCGTGGGGGGGGTAGGACTGTTTTTT. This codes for CASSPVGGVGLFF.

CDR3 protein: CAIRGGRGADYEQYF. The CDR3 region has the DNA TGTGCCATCAGGGGGGGCAGGGGGGCGGACTACGAGCAGTACTTC. V and J are TRBV10-3 and TRBJ2-7; a possible D gene is TRBD1 (7 bases). Germline lookup yields CDR1 ENHRY and CDR2 SYGVKD. This CDR3 comprises 15 residues. The V end lost 6 bases, the J end lost 3 bases, and 18 bases lay between the germline ends.

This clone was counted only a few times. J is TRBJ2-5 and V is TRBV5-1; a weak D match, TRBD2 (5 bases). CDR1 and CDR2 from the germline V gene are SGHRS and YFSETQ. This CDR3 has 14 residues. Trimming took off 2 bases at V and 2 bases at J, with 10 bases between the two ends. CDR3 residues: CASSFGGGQETQYF. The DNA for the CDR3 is TGCGCCAGCAGCTTTGGAGGTGGTCAAGAGACCCAGTACTTC.

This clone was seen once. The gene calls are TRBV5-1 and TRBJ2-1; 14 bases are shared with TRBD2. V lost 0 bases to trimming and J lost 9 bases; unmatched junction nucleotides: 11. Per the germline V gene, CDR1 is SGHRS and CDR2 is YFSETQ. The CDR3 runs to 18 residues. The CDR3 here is CASSLGRGLAGAGGEQFF. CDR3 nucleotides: TGCGCCAGCAGCTTGGGCAGGGGACTAGCGGGAGCGGGAGGTGAGCAGTTCTTC.

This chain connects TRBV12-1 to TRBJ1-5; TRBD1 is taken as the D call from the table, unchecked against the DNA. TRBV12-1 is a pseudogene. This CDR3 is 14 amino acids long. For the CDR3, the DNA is TGTGCCAGCAGCCATCTGTCAAGGGGTCAGCCCCAGCATTTT. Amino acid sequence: CASSHLSRGQPQHF.

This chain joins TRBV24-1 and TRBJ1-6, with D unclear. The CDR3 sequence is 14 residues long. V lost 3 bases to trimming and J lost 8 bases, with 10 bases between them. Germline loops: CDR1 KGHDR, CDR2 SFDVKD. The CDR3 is CATSDGSGDSPLHF. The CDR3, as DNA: TGTGCCACCAGTGATGGGAGCGGTGATTCACCCCTCCACTTT.

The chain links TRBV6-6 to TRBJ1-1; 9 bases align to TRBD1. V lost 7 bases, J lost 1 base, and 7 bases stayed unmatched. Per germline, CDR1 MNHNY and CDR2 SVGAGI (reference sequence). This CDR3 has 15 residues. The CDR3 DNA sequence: TGTGCCAGCAAAAAAGGGACAGGGACGAACACTGAAGCTTTCTTT. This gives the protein CASKKGTGTNTEAFF.

The CDR3 loop is CASSQDSSLSFNYGYTF. CDR3 nucleotide sequence: TGCGCCAGCAGCCAGGACAGCTCCCTCAGTTTTAACTATGGCTACACCTTC. V gene TRBV5-1 combines with J gene TRBJ1-2, with D maybe TRBD1 (6 bases). Germline CDR1 is SGHRS and CDR2 is YFSETQ. This CDR3 contains 17 residues. The germline V and J ends were trimmed by 4 bases and 1 base, with 20 bases remaining between them.

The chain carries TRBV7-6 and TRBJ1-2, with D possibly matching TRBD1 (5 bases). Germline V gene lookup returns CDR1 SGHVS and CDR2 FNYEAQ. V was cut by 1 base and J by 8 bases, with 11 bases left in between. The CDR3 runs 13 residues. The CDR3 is CASSLGGGGGYTF. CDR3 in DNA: TGTGCCAGCAGCTTAGGCGGGGGAGGAGGCTACACCTTC.